The clone carrying this TCR beta chain appeared a few times. The antigen is undetermined. The time point denotes: patch test 1, 2 weeks after DPC sensitization. Treatment given: therapeutic diphenylcyclopropenone sensitization with weekly scalp DPC. Deletions cut 0 bases from V and 0 bases from J, with 12 bases between. Germline V gives CDR1 MNHEY, CDR2 SVGAGI. The length of the CDR3 is 17 residues. This sample is drawn from a study of human T cells and chemical hapten exposure. Overall study: DPC at 0.01% went onto the upper back in patch tests, read at 6 days.

Using its own MiXCR run on the RACE reads, TCRdb lists one record per CDR3 protein. The profile shows approximately 90,000 distinct CDR3 sequences, roughly a tenth of them singletons. Notes on the study in general: It should be noted that donors had alopecia, so their immune response may differ from healthy people's. Relative to control repertoires, expanded TCRs gave rise to significantly more large CDR3 similarity clusters. Sensitization with DPC brought no change to TCRs above 1 in 1000 in frequency.

The gene calls are TRBV6-5 and TRBJ2-1; perhaps TRBD2 as D (6 bases). The sequence was collected from a man in his forties with alopecia areata. Some clones in this sample may be carry-over from other donors' samples. Specimen: whole blood, collected in connection with sensitization to the hapten diphenylcyclopropenone (DPC). CDR3 DNA: TGTGCCAGCAGTTACTCGAGAGGGAGGTACTCCTACAATGAGCAGTTCTTC. Translating gives CASSYSRGRYSYNEQFF.